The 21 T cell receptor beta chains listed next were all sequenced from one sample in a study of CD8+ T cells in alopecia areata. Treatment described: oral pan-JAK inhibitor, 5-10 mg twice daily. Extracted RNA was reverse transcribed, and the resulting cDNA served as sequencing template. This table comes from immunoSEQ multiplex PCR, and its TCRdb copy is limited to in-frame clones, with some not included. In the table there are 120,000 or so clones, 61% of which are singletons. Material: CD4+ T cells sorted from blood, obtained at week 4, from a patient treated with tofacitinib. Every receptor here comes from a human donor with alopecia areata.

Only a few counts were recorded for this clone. The chain's CDR3 is CASSLGSGMGYTF. CDR3 nucleotide sequence: TGTGCCAGCAGCTTAGGATCGGGGATGGGCTACACCTTC. This chain joins TRBV7-2 and TRBJ1-2, with D unclear. Germline assignment: CDR1 SGHTA and CDR2 FQGNSA. This CDR3 region has 13 residues. V lost 1 base to trimming and J lost 8 bases, with 11 bases between them.

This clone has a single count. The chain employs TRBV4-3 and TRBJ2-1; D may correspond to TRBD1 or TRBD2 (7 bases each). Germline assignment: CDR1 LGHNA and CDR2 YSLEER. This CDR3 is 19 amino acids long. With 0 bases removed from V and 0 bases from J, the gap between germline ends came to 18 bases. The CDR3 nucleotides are TGCGCCAGCAGCCAAGATGGGGGGGACACAGGGGACTCCTACAATGAGCAGTTCTTC. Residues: CASSQDGGDTGDSYNEQFF.

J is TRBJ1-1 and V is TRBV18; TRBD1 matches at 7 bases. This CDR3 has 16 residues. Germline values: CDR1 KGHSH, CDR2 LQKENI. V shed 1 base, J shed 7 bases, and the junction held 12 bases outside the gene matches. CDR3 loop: CASSPLAGGPLHEAFF. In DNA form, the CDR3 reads TGTGCCAGCTCACCACTCGCAGGGGGGCCTCTTCATGAAGCTTTCTTT. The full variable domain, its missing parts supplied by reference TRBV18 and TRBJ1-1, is NAGVMQNPRHLVRRRGQEARLRCSPMKGHSHVYWYRQLPEEGLKFMVYLQKENIIDESGMPKERFSAEFPKEGPSILRIQQVVRGDSAAYFCASSPLAGGPLHEAFFGQGTRLTVV.

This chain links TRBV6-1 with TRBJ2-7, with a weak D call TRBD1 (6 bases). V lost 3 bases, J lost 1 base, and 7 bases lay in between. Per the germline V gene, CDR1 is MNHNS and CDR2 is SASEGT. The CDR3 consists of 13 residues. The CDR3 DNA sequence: TGTGCCAGCAGTGATCAGGGGTCCTACGAGCAGTACTTC. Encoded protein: CASSDQGSYEQYF.

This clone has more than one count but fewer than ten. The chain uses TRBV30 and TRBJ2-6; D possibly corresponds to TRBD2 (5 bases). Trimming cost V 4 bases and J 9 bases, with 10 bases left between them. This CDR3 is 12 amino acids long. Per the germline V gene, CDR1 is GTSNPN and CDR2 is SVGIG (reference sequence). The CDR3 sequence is CAWIPRGNVLTF. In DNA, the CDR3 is TGTGCCTGGATCCCTCGGGGCAACGTCCTGACTTTC.

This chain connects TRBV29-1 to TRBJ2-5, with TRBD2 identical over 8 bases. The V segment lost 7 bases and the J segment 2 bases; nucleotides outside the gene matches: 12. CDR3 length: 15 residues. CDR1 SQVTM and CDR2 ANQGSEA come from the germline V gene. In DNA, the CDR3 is TGCAGCGCCCAAAATCCGGAGCGGGGGCAAGAGACCCAGTACTTC. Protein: CSAQNPERGQETQYF. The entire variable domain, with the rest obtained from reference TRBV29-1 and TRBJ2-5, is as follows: SAVISQKPSRDICQRGTSLTIQCQVDSQVTMMFWYRQQPGQSLTLIATANQGSEATYESGFVIDKFPISRPNLTFSTLTVSNMSPEDSSIYLCSAQNPERGQETQYFGPGTRLLVL.

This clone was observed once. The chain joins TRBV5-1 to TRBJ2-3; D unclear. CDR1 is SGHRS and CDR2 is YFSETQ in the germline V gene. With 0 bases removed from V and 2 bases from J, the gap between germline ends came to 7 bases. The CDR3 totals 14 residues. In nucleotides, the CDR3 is TGCGCCAGCAGCTTGGAGGCTTACACAGATACGCAGTATTTT. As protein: CASSLEAYTDTQYF.

CDR3: CAWSVPLRHVVSQPQHF. DNA for the CDR3: TGTGCCTGGAGTGTCCCCCTACGGCATGTTGTAAGTCAGCCCCAGCATTTT. This chain links TRBV30 with TRBJ1-5, with D unclear. Germline CDR1 reads GTSNPN; CDR2 reads SVGIG (reference sequence). The CDR3 sequence is 17 residues long. V shed 0 bases and J shed 6 bases, with 21 bases lying between them.

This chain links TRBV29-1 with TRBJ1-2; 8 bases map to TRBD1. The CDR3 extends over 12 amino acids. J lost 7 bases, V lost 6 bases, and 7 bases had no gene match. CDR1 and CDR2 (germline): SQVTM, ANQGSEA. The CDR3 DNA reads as TGCAGCGTGTGGACAGGGAGGAGTGGCTACACCTTC. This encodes CSVWTGRSGYTF.

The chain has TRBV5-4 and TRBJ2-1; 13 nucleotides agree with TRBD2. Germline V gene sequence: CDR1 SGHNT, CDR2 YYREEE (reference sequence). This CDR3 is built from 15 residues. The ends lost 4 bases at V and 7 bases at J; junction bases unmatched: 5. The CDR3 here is CASSPGLAGLNEQFF. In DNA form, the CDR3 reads TGTGCCAGCAGCCCGGGACTAGCGGGGTTGAATGAGCAGTTCTTC.

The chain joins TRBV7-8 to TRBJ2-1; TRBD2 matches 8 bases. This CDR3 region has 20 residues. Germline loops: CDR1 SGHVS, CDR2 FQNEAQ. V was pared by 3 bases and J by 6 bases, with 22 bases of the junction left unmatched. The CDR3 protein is CASSLRTPGYGGGLGNEQFF. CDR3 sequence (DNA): TGTGCCAGCAGCTTGCGAACACCCGGGTATGGCGGGGGGTTAGGCAATGAGCAGTTCTTC.

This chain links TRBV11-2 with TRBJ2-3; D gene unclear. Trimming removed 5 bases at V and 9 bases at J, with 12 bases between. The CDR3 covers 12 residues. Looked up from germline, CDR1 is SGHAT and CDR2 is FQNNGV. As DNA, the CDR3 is TGTGCCAGCAGCCCGAGACTGGTAACGCAGTATTTT. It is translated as CASSPRLVTQYF.

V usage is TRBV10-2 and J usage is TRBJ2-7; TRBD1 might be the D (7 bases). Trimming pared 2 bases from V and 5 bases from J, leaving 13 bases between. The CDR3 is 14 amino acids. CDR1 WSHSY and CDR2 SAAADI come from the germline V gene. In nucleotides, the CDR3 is TGCGCCAGCAGTGAGATCAGGGGGGTAAACGAGCAGTACTTC. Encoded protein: CASSEIRGVNEQYF.

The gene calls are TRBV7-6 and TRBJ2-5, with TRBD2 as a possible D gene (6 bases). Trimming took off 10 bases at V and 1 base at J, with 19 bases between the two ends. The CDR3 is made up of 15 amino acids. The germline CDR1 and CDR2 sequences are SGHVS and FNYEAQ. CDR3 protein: CATNKDGRGQETQYF. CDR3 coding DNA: TGTGCCACGAACAAGGATGGGCGGGGCCAAGAGACCCAGTACTTC.

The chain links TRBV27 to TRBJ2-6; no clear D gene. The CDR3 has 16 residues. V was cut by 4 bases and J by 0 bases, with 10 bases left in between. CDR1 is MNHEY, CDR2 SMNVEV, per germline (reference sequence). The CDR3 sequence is CASSSILSSGANVLTF. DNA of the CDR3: TGTGCCAGCAGTTCCATACTGAGCTCTGGGGCCAACGTCCTGACTTTC.

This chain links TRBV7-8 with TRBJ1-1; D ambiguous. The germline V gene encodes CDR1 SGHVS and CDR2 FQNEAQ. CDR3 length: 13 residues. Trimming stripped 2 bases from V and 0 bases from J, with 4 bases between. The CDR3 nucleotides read TGTGCCAGCAGCTTACGCTTGAACACTGAAGCTTTCTTT. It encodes CASSLRLNTEAFF.

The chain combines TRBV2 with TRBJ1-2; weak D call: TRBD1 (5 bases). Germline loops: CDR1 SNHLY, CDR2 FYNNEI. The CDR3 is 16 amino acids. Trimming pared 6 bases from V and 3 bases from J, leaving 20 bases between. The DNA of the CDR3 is TGTGCCAGCAGGGCAGGGTTCAGGGCTTTCGACTATGGCTACACCTTC. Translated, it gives CASRAGFRAFDYGYTF.

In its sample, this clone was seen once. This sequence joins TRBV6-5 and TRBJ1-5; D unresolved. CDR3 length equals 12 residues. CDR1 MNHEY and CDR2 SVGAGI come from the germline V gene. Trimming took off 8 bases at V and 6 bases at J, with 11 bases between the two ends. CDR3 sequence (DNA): TGTGCCAGCCGTCGGTTGGGTCAGCCCCAGCATTTT. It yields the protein CASRRLGQPQHF.

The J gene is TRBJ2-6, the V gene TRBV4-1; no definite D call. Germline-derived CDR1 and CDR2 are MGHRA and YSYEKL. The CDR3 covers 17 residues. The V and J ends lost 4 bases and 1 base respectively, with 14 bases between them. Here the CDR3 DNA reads TGCGCCAGCAGCCCGGGCCCAACCGTGTCTGGGGCCAACGTCCTGACTTTC. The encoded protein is CASSPGPTVSGANVLTF.

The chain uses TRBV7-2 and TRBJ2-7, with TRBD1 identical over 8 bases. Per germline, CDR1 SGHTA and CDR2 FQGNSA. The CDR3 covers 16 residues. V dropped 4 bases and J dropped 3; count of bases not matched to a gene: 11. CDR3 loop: CASSSEDRDRRYEQYF. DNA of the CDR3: TGTGCCAGCAGCTCGGAAGACCGGGACAGGCGCTACGAGCAGTACTTC.

The CDR3 nucleotides are TGCAGCGTGGATTCCGGGACAGGGACCAATGAGCAGTTCTTC. Translating gives CSVDSGTGTNEQFF. The J gene is TRBJ2-1, the V gene TRBV29-1; the match to TRBD1 covers 9 bases. The CDR3 loop spans 14 amino acids. The ends lost 6 bases at V and 6 bases at J; junction bases unmatched: 9. CDR1 is SQVTM and CDR2 is ANQGSEA in the germline V gene.